This T cell receptor beta chain was documented in a study of blood T cell repertoires in COVID-19. Overall study context: Some COVID-19 samples were acute and others convalescent; all came from the United States, Italy and Spain. PBMCs, B-cell-depleted T cells, or T cells provided the cDNA or gDNA that made up the material.

A Seattle source enrolled patients during active infection and followed them longitudinally. Authors' processing steps: Amplification of reference gene primers provided the estimated nucleated cell counts. Sequencing used immunoSEQ multiplex PCR; TCRdb keeps in-frame clones, though not all of them. The V and J calls and clone size were taken over from that table, and D and trimming were inferred from the DNA. The sample holds about 99,000 clones; around 81% are singletons and the top ten take under 5.5%. Germline V lookup: CDR1 LGHDT, CDR2 YNNKEL (reference sequence). This CDR3 has 15 amino acids. The junction had 6 bases not matched to a gene; V was cut back by 0 bases and J by 6 bases.

This clonotype was obtained from a man older than 75 with COVID-19, enrolled during active disease. The sample consisted of peripheral blood. The chain recombines TRBV3-1 (or the pseudogene TRBV3-2) with TRBJ2-5; 8 bases map to TRBD2. The CDR3 coding sequence is TGTGCCAGCAGCCAAGATTGGGCTAGCGGGCAGACCCAGTACTTC. This gives the protein CASSQDWASGQTQYF.